What follows describes a single T cell receptor (beta chain). What this receptor recognizes is not known. No much larger clone is present one base from it, and per-base qualities are unavailable. The cohort consisted of hundreds of healthy bone marrow donors. At the time of sampling, all cohort members were nominally healthy, though unrecorded immune exposures were likely present. The donor tested CMV seropositive and was one of the 289 seropositive cohort members. Every donor gave a peripheral blood sample, and the peripheral blood mononuclear cells from that sample were used for TCR beta sequencing. The Qiagen DNeasy Blood Extraction Kit was used to extract genomic DNA from the blood cell samples. This sample is part of a study of cytomegalovirus exposure and HLA in healthy donors (dated by TCRdb to about 2017). Regarding the research as a whole: An earlier analysis of approximately 550 of the donors reported 276 Gb of sequence data and more than 90 million unique TCR beta sequences from about 179 million T cells. Roughly 300 gigabases of sequencing data and 75 million to 85 million unique TCR sequences made up an early release that covered several hundred HLA-typed donors. HLA typing included class I and class II loci at four-digit resolution. In a later analysis, previously published TCR beta repertoires from 670 or so donors were re-analyzed and high-resolution HLA genotyping was added so that TCR occurrence patterns could be studied. To predict cytomegalovirus infection status, the study combined high-throughput TCR immunosequencing, statistical association of individual TCRs with disease status, and machine learning. Along with the roughly 700-subject first cohort, a separate validation cohort of over 90 different subjects was used. The number of donors typed differed by locus, with roughly 620-630 for A, B, C, DRB1 and DQB1, around 560 for DQA1, approximately 570 for DPA1, and some 440 for DPB1. The study aimed to test whether cataloging public T cell receptors could reveal signatures of past pathogen exposure. In a later genetic analysis, genome-wide SNP genotypes for about three fifths of the 666 donors were used, and that subset was treated as a discovery cohort. Because of strong linkage in the cohort, four or five DR-DQ haplotypes were treated as single units for association and clustering. Every discovery cohort repertoire had been produced on one sequencing platform. The study profiled the T cell repertoires of approximately 700 subjects by immunosequencing and related them to cytomegalovirus serostatus. To decide whether each TCR beta V gene segment behaved as functional or pseudogenic, an earlier analysis of some 600 of the donors relied on high-throughput TCR beta sequencing. On average, roughly 200,000 unique TCR beta nucleotide sequences were sequenced per donor among about 400 genotyped donors of the cohort, with roughly 18% of those sequences being non-productive. Of the roughly 390 genotyped donors, 65% to 90% were placed in the genetic ancestry cluster associated with self-reported Caucasian donors. The later analysis used no new phenotypic data to find candidate immune exposures, relying instead on TCR beta sequences and their occurrence across donors. Donor age, sex, ethnicity and CMV serostatus were compiled alongside the repertoire data. What the work shows at the level of the full study, not this receptor alone: Correlated functional status among segregating V segments might be attributable to linkage disequilibrium, but an unknown experimental factor could not be ruled out. The authors suggested that the approach could potentially be extended to other disease states and immunological phenotypes. A further reported finding was that TCR beta sequences accurately predicted the HLA-A and HLA-B alleles for most subjects in the first cohort. Roughly uniform sequencing depth across donors was assumed in presence/absence analyses, although this assumption may not hold. Compared with the roughly 710-donor mean, donors in an Asian-associated ancestry cluster had fewer N-insertions in productive TCRs, according to a later genetic analysis. Because HLA typing was unavailable for some donors at each locus, only the typed subset was used in association tests. When HLA alleles, especially DR and DQ, strongly co-occurred, TCR associations were difficult to assign to individual alleles. A later analysis associated 15,000 to 20,000 TCR beta sequences with specific HLA alleles at a false discovery rate of 0.05. In both the original and validation cohorts, the classifier was reported to diagnose cytomegalovirus status with high specificity and sensitivity. The study listed 164 TCR beta chains as associated with cytomegalovirus. In a later analysis, HLA-associated TCR beta chains were found to be more clonally expanded and to have lower generation probabilities than equally common non-associated chains. Across donors, most TCR sequences were observed very rarely, whereas some public TCRs were present in many individuals. In this cohort, only TCR beta chains were sequenced, and detectable features were limited by the absence of alpha or paired-chain data. The 87-base-pair reads could not distinguish some IMGT-functional V segments, including TRBV6-2 and TRBV6-3, so those segments were excluded. According to a later analysis, most CMV-associated TCR beta chains appeared to be HLA-restricted, and the HLA associations seemed to be driven largely by CMV exposure. In a later analysis, several top co-occurrence clusters were reported to appear linked to parvovirus B19, influenza, CMV and Epstein-Barr virus. Because counts were too low, 15 or so rarely observed V segments, including chromosome 9 orphons, were excluded from the earlier analysis of around 590 of the donors. A later analysis found that TCR association rates varied across HLA loci, with DRB1 alleles showing the most associated TCRs and HLA-C alleles the fewest. In vitro tests confirmed that a few of the cytomegalovirus-associated TCR beta chains recognize cytomegalovirus antigens. An earlier analysis of approximately 540 of the donors showed that most TCR beta V segments appeared in productive rearrangements either about 87% or about 30% of the time, which broadly matched IMGT annotations. A later genetic analysis associated a missense DCLRE1C variant with V-gene and J-gene trimming of TCR beta chains, and an independent cohort replicated the association. For the cohort, immune exposure information was limited to CMV serostatus. A cluster of highly shared sequence variants was judged likely to represent a technical artifact of the sequencing pipeline.

In the germline V gene (reference sequence), CDR1 corresponds to SGHNT and CDR2 to YYREEE. Trimming accounts for 4 bases at V and 7 bases at J, while the number of junction bases matched to no gene is 11. Its CDR3 holds 15 amino acids, cysteine through phenylalanine. Only CDR3 DNA remains: 45 bases, in frame from the first base. Library preparation used the immunoSEQ multiplex PCR assay. For the multiplex PCR, a mixture combining 60 forward primers for TCR Vbeta segments and 13 reverse primers for TCR Jbeta segments was used. The CDR3 region of rearranged TCR beta genes was amplified from genomic DNA with a multiplex PCR assay. The amplified TCR beta libraries were sequenced on the Illumina HiSeq System as 87-base-pair reads. The authors' pipeline ran thus. A later analysis tallied 75 million to 95 million unique TCR beta chains across the roughly 610 repertoires, and around 9.9 million of those chains were shared by two or more donors. Raw reads were error-corrected and collapsed into unique sequences with a nearest-neighbor algorithm that merged closely related sequences to remove PCR and sequencing errors. Alignment of CDR3 sequences to IMGT reference sequences was used to assign V, D and J gene segments. For a sequence to be retained, at least a six-nucleotide match to both a V gene segment and a J gene segment was required. Rearrangements were called productive when the CDR3 lacked stop codons and stayed in frame with V and J; all others were non-productive. Following IMGT convention, CDR3 was defined as the stretch from the second conserved V-encoded cysteine up to the conserved J-encoded phenylalanine. In an earlier analysis of just under 600 of the donors, sequences lacking an unambiguous match to a single V gene segment were excluded. An earlier analysis of 587 of the donors called V segments functional above 56.7% productive rearrangements and segregating when the between-donor standard deviation exceeded 5%. A statistical classification framework was developed to diagnose cytomegalovirus status using the catalog of TCR beta chain sequences. In a later analysis, V and J genes were assigned by comparing TCR nucleotide sequences against IMGT/GENE-DB human TR gene sequences. Using the TCRdist pipeline, a later analysis assigned CDR3 sequences along with most-parsimonious VDJ recombination scenarios. In a later analysis, each TCR beta chain was defined by its CDR3 amino acid sequence together with its V-gene family, and reads lacking a unique V-gene family were excluded. To address suspected cross-contamination and a sequencing artifact, a later analysis removed several hundred highly shared, low-generation-probability nucleotide sequences. For each public chain, a later analysis derived a clonal expansion index from normalized ranks of inferred template counts within each repertoire. A later analysis computed generation probabilities with a VDJ recombination model fitted to out-of-frame rearrangements, and checked the results against IGoR. Hypergeometric tests were used in a later analysis to score TCR-TCR, TCR-HLA and TCR-CMV co-occurrence, with a repertoire-size bias correction applied to the TCR pairs. To estimate false discovery rates, a later analysis permuted the HLA or CMV assignments 20 times. In a later analysis, co-occurring TCRs were grouped using DBSCAN, and TCRdist sequence similarity was added for clustering within HLA-allele-positive subsets. For co-occurrence clustering, repertoires with fewer than 30,000 or more than 120,000 public chains were excluded, along with a handful of repertoires with anomalous nucleotide sharing. TCRdb provides this immuneACCESS table in a form limited to in-frame rearrangements. Some clones are lacking; in checked studies, under half of them reflect an unresolved V gene, and why the rest are absent is not known. The V and J calls and clone size were taken over from that table, and D and trimming were inferred from the DNA. The sample table shows approximately 71,000 clones, and approximately 75% are seen once. The ten largest clones add up to 9.5% to 13% of the sample.

The TCR sequence derives from a woman between 40 and 55 years old in good health and CMV-seropositive. Sequenced: PBMCs. The chain is assembled from TRBV5-4 and TRBJ2-4, with 7 bases matching TRBD1. At the DNA level, the sequence is TGTGCCAGCAGCCTGGACAGGACCTTTGGCAACATTCAGTACTTC. The translation is CASSLDRTFGNIQYF.